This T cell receptor beta chain came from a study of blood T cells in healthy people across ages. Germline V CDR1 and CDR2: SGHAT, FQNNGV. V lost 4 bases to trimming and J lost 5 bases; unmatched junction nucleotides: 3. The CDR3 extends over 14 amino acids. Roughly 9.2 milliliters of peripheral blood were drawn from each donor into EDTA-treated tubes. The study's findings and limits: In long-lived donors, naive CD4+ cell counts and diversity exceeded those of aged donors. While age rose, TCR beta diversity per million T cells dropped in a roughly linear way.

A second PCR, run for about 7 to 11 cycles, used a sample-barcoded 5' primer plus a J-beta primer mix. TCRdb recomputed calls from the 5' RACE reads with MiXCR, one row per CDR3 protein. The sample contains 730,000 or so distinct CDR3 sequences, around 38% of which appear only once. This clonotype was counted ten times or more. The antigen remains unidentified. The source of this sequence is a man aged 80 or over in good health. This chain connects TRBV11-2 to TRBJ2-3; 10 bases map to TRBD1. The sequencing sample was made of blood. The CDR3 sequence is CASSWRTGGDTQYF. CDR3 nucleotides: TGTGCCAGCAGCTGGAGGACAGGGGGAGATACGCAGTATTTT.